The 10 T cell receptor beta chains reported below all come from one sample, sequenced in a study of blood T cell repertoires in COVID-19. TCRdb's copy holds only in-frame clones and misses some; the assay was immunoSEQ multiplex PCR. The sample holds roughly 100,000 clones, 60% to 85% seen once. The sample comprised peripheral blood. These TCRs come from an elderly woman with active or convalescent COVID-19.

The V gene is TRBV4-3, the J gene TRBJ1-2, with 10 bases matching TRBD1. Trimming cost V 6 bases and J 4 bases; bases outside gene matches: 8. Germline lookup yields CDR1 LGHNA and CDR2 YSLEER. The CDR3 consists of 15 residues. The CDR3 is CASSHTGQGGYGYTF. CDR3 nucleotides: TGCGCCAGCAGTCACACCGGACAGGGGGGCTATGGCTACACCTTC.

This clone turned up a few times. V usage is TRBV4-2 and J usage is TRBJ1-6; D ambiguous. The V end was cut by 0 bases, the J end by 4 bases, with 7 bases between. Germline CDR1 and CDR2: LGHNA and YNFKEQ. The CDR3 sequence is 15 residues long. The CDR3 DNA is TGTGCCAGCAGCCAAGAACCGGGATATAATTCACCCCTCCACTTT. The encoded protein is CASSQEPGYNSPLHF.

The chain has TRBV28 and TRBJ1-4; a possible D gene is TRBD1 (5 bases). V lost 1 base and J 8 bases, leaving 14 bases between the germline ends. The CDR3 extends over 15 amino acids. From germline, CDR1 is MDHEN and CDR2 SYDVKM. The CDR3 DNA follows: TGTGCCAGCAGTTTATCCAGGGCCCCTAGAGAAAAACTGTTTTTT. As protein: CASSLSRAPREKLFF.

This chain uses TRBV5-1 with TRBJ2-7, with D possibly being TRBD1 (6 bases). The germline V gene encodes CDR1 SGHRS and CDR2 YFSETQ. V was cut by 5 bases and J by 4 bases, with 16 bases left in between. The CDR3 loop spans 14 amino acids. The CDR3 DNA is TGCGCCAGCAGGCAACAGGGTATTGGGTACGAGCAGTACTTC. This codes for CASRQQGIGYEQYF. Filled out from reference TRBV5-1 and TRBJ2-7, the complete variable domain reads KAGVTQTPRYLIKTRGQQVTLSCSPISGHRSVSWYQQTPGQGLQFLFEYFSETQRNKGNFPGRFSGRQFSNSRSEMNVSTLELGDSALYLCASRQQGIGYEQYFGPGTRLTVT.

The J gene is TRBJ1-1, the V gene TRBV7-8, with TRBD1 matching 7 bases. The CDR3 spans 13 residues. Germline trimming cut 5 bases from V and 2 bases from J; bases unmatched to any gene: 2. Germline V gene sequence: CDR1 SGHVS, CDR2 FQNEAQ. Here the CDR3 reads CASSRDSNTEAFF. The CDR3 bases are TGTGCCAGCAGCAGGGACAGCAACACTGAAGCTTTCTTT.

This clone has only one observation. The CDR3 DNA reads TGTGCCAGTAGTTTTGGAGTCGAGCAGTACTTC. This encodes CASSFGVEQYF. The genes are TRBV19 and TRBJ2-7; D ambiguous. Germline-derived CDR1 and CDR2 are LNHDA and SQIVND (reference sequence). Trimming pared 5 bases from V and 6 bases from J, leaving 8 bases between. The CDR3 totals 11 residues.

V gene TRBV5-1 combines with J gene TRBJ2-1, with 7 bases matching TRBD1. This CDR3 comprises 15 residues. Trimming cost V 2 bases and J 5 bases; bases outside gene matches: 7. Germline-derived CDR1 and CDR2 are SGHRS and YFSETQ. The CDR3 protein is CASSLQGFPDNEQFF. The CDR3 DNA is TGCGCCAGCAGCTTACAGGGGTTTCCCGACAATGAGCAGTTCTTC.

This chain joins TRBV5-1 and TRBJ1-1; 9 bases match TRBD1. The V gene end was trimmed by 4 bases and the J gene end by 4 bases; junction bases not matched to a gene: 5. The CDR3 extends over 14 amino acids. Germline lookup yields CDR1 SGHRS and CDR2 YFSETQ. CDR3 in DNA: TGCGCCAGCAGCCAACAGGGGGCTGTCACTGAAGCTTTCTTT. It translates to CASSQQGAVTEAFF.

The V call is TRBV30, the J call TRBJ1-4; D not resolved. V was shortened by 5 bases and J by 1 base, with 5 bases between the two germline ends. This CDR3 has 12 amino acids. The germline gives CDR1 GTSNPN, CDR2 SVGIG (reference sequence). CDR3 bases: TGTGCCTGGCAGATAACTAATGAAAAACTGTTTTTT. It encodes CAWQITNEKLFF.

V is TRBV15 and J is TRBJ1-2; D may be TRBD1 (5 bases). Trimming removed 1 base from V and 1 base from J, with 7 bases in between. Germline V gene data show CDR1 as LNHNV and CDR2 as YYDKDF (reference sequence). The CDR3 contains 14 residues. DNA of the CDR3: TGTGCCACCAGCAGAGGGCAGGGTAACTATGGCTACACCTTC. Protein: CATSRGQGNYGYTF.